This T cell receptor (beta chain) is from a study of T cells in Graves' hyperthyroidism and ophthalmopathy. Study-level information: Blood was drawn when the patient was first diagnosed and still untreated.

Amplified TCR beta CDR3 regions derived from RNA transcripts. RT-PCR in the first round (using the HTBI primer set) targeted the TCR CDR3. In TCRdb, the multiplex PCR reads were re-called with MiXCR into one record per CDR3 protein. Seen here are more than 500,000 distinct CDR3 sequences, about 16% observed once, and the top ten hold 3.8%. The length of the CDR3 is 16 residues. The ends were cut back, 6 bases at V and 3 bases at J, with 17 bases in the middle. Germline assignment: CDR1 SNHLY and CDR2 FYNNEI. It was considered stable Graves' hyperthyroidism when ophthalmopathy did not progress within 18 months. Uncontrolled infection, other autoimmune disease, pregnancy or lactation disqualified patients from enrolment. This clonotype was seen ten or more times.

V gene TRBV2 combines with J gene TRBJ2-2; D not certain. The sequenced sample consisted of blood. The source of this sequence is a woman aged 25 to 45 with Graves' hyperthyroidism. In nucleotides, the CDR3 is TGTGCCAGCAGCGTTGACACTCAGCCGTACACCGGGGAGCTGTTTTTT. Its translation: CASSVDTQPYTGELFF.